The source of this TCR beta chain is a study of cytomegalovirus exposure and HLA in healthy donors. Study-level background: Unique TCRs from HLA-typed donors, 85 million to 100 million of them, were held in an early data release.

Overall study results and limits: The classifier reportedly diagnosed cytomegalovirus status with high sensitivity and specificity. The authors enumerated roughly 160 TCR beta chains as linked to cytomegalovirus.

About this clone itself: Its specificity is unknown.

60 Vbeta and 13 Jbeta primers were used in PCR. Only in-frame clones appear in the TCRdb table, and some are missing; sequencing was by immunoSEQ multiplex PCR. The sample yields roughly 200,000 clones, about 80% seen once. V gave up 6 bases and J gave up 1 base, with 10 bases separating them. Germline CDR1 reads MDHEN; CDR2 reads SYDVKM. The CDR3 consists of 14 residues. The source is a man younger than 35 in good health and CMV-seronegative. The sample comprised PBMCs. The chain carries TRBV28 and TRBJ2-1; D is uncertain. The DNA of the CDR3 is TGTGCCAGCAGAGCCGCCGGGTCCTACAATGAGCAGTTCTTC. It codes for CASRAAGSYNEQFF.